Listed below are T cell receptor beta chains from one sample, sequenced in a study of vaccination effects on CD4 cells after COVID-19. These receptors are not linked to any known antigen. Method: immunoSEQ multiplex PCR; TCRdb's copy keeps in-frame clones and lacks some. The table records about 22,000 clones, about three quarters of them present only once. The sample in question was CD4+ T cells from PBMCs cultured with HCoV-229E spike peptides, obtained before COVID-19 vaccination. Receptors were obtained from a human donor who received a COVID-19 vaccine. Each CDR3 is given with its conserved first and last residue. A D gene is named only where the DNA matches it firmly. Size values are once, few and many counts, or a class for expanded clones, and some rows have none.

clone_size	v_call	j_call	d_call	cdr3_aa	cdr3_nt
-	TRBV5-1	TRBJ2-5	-	CASSSRRETQYF	TGCGCCAGCAGCTCTAGGAGGGAGACCCAGTACTTC
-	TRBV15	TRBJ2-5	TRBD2	CATSNRGGGETQYF	TGTGCCACCAGCAATCGCGGGGGAGGGGAAACCCAGTACTTC
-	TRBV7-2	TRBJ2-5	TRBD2	CASHLAGGETQYF	TGTGCCAGCCACCTAGCGGGCGGGGAGACCCAGTACTTC
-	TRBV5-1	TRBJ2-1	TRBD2	CASSSGHGGALDEQFF	TGCGCCAGCAGCTCGGGCCACGGGGGGGCCCTAGATGAGCAGTTCTTC
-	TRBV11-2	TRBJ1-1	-	CASSPSSVNTEAFF	TGTGCCAGCAGCCCAAGCTCAGTGAACACTGAAGCTTTCTTT
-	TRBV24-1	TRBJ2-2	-	CATSDLGPLGTGELFF	TGTGCCACCAGTGATTTAGGGCCTTTAGGGACCGGGGAGCTGTTTTTT
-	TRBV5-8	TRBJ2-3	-	CASSFGDRFTDTQYF	TGTGCCAGCAGCTTTGGAGACCGGTTCACAGATACGCAGTATTTT
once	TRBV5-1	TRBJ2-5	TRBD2	CASSLGSGETGETQYF	TGCGCCAGCAGCTTGGGTAGCGGGGAGACGGGAGAGACCCAGTACTTC
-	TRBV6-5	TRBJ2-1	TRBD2	CASSKGTSGTNEQFF	TGTGCCAGCAGCAAAGGGACTAGCGGCACGAATGAGCAGTTCTTC
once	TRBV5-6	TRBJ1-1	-	CASSTTGGRSLNTEAFF	TGTGCCAGCAGCACAACAGGAGGGAGATCCCTGAACACTGAAGCTTTCTTT
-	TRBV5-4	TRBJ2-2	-	CASSAPPGEGTGELFF	TGTGCCAGCAGCGCACCCCCAGGGGAGGGTACCGGGGAGCTGTTTTTT
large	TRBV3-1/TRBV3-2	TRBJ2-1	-	CASSTLRGRNEQFF	TGTGCCAGCAGCACACTCCGGGGCCGGAATGAGCAGTTCTTC
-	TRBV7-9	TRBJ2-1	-	CASSLSLEQFF	TGTGCCAGCAGCTTAAGTCTAGAGCAGTTCTTC
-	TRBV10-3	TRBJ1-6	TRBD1	CAISEQGTGGNSPLHF	TGTGCCATCAGTGAACAGGGGACAGGCGGGAACTCACCCCTCCACTTT
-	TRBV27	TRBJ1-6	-	CASSRQDSPLHF	TGTGCCAGCAGTCGCCAGGATTCACCCCTCCACTTT
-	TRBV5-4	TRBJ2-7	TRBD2	CASSAAGGNEQYF	TGTGCCAGCAGCGCAGCGGGGGGTAACGAGCAGTACTTC
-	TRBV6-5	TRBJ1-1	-	CASSYQGSDTEAFF	TGTGCCAGCAGTTACCAGGGGTCTGACACTGAAGCTTTCTTT
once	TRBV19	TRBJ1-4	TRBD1	CASSIVWETGGTLGEKLFF	TGTGCCAGTAGTATAGTGTGGGAGACAGGGGGGACGTTGGGGGAAAAACTGTTTTTT
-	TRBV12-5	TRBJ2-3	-	CASGRSTADTQYF	TGTGCTAGTGGCCGATCCACAGCCGATACGCAGTATTTT
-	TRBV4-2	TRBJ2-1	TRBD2	CASSQGGRVDEQFF	TGTGCCAGCAGCCAAGGCGGGAGGGTGGATGAGCAGTTCTTC
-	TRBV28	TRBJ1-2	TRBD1	CASSPASDRGLYGYTF	TGTGCCAGCAGTCCAGCTAGCGACAGGGGGCTCTATGGCTACACCTTC
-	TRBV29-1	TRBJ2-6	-	CSAAISSGANVLTF	TGCAGCGCGGCGATAAGCTCTGGGGCCAACGTCCTGACTTTC
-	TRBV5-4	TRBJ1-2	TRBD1	CASSPVDRSYGYTF	TGTGCCAGCAGCCCCGTGGACAGGAGCTATGGCTACACCTTC
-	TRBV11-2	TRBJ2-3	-	CASSIKTHTDTQYF	TGTGCCAGCAGCATAAAGACCCACACAGATACGCAGTATTTT
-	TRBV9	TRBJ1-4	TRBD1	CASSDGTGHNEKLFF	TGTGCCAGCAGCGACGGGACAGGACATAATGAAAAACTGTTTTTT
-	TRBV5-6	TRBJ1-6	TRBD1	CASRSTGAGSPLHF	TGTGCCAGCAGGTCAACAGGGGCAGGCTCACCCCTCCACTTT
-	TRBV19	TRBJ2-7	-	CASSIDLWGYEQYF	TGTGCCAGTAGTATAGATCTATGGGGTTACGAGCAGTACTTC
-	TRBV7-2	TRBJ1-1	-	CASSLGVPPGGAFF	TGTGCCAGCAGCTTAGGGGTCCCACCTGGGGGAGCTTTCTTT
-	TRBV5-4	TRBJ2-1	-	CASSLDGSSYNEQFF	TGTGCCAGCAGCTTGGACGGTAGCTCCTACAATGAGCAGTTCTTC
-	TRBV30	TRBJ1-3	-	CAWSLLDTIYF	TGTGCCTGGAGCCTATTGGACACCATATATTTT
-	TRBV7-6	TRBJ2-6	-	CASSSGPLISGANVLTF	TGTGCCAGCAGCTCCGGACCGCTCATCTCTGGGGCCAACGTCCTGACTTTC
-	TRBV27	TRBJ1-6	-	CASSLRQSSSPLHF	TGTGCCAGCAGTTTAAGGCAAAGTAGTTCACCCCTCCACTTT
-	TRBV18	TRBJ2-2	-	CASSPKKNTGELFF	TGTGCCAGCTCACCGAAGAAGAACACCGGGGAGCTGTTTTTT
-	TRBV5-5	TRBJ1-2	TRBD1	CASSLDGTGGIVYGYTF	TGTGCCAGCAGCTTGGATGGGACAGGGGGTATCGTCTATGGCTACACCTTC
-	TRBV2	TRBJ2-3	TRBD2	CASIRLAGGRRGTDTQYF	TGTGCCAGCATAAGACTAGCGGGAGGAAGGAGGGGCACAGATACGCAGTATTTT
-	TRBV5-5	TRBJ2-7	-	CASSLDRAYEQYF	TGTGCCAGCAGCTTGGACAGGGCCTACGAGCAGTACTTC
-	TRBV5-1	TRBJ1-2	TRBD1	CASSLVGGDGYTF	TGCGCCAGCAGCTTGGTAGGGGGCGATGGCTACACCTTC
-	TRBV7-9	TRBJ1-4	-	CASSLGFRGLNEKLFF	TGTGCCAGCAGCTTAGGTTTCAGGGGATTGAATGAAAAACTGTTTTTT
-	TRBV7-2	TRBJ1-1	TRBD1	CASSPLGGTGVMNTEAFF	TGTGCCAGCAGCCCGTTGGGCGGGACAGGGGTTATGAACACTGAAGCTTTCTTT
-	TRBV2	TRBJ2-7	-	CASSGQGTYEQYF	TGTGCCAGCAGTGGCCAGGGTACCTACGAGCAGTACTTC
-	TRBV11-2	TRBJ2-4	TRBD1	CASSLGTGWAKNIQYF	TGTGCCAGCAGCTTGGGGACAGGGTGGGCCAAAAACATTCAGTACTTC
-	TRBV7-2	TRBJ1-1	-	CASSLGGGWSTEAFF	TGTGCCAGCAGCTTAGGTGGGGGTTGGAGCACTGAAGCTTTCTTT
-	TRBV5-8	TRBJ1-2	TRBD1	CASSGGDRDSYGYTF	TGTGCCAGCAGCGGGGGAGACCGGGACAGTTATGGCTACACCTTC
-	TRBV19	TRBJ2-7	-	CASSIRWEFYEQYF	TGTGCCAGTAGTATCAGGTGGGAGTTTTACGAGCAGTACTTC
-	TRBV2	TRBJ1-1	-	CASSDIQAFF	TGTGCCAGCAGTGACATCCAGGCTTTCTTT
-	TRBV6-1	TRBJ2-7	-	CASSEGRPYEQYF	TGTGCCAGCAGTGAAGGGAGGCCCTACGAGCAGTACTTC
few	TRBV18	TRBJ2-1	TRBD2	CASSPAGGGYNEQFF	TGTGCCAGCTCACCTGCGGGGGGAGGTTACAATGAGCAGTTCTTC
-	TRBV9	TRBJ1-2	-	CASSGEQGWGYTF	TGTGCCAGCAGCGGGGAACAGGGCTGGGGCTACACCTTC
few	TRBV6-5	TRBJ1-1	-	CASNPSGAEAFF	TGTGCCAGCAATCCCTCGGGAGCTGAAGCTTTCTTT
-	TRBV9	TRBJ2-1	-	CASSVGRVNEQFF	TGTGCCAGCAGCGTAGGAAGAGTCAATGAGCAGTTCTTC